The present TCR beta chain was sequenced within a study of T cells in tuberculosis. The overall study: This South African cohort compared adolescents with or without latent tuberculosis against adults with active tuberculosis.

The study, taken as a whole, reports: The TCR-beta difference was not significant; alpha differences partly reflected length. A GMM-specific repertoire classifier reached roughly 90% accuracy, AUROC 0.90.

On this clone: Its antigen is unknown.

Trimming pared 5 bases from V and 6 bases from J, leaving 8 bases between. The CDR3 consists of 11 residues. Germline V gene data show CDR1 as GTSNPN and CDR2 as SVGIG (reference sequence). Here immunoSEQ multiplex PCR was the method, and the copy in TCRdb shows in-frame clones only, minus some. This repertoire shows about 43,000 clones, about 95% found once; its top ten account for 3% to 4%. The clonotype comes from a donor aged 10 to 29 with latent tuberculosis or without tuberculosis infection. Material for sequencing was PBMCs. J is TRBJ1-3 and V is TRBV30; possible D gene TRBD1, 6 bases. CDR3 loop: CAWAGANTIYF. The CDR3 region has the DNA TGTGCCTGGGCGGGGGCAAACACCATATATTTT.